The source of this TCR beta chain is a study of T cells expressing NK-cell markers. TCRdb processed the 5' RACE reads again and assigns one entry to each CDR3 protein, with no DNA. The listing contains approximately 380,000 distinct CDR3 sequences. The CDR3 runs 15 residues. Per germline, CDR1 SGHDT and CDR2 YYEEEE. The chain couples TRBV5-6 to TRBJ2-7; TCRdb's D gene call, TRBD2, goes unchecked for lack of DNA. The sequenced sample was blood T cells: a sorted CD56 or NKG2C T cell subset, CD4+ or CD8+ T cells, or bulk PBMC T cells (not recorded which). This TCR was sampled from a man aged 18 to 69 in good health. The CDR3 loop reads CASSPLAGNAYEQYF.